Below are 21 T cell receptor beta chains sequenced from a single sample in a study of CD8+CD57+ T cells in acquired aplastic anemia. For CDR3 and TCR beta VDJ profiling, genomic DNA was the template used. TCRdb processed the reads anew with MiXCR; each CDR3 protein has one entry. The sample has around 150,000 distinct CDR3 sequences; 35% to 55% are singletons. Sequences were obtained from sorted CD4+, CD8+, or CD8+CD57+ T cells (not recorded which) from PBMCs. The receptors here all came from a human donor in good health.

In its sample, this clonotype was seen a few times. The chain has TRBV6-1 and TRBJ1-2; D gene unclear. CDR1 and CDR2 (germline): MNHNS, SASEGT. CDR3 length: 15 amino acids. Trimming took off 1 base at V and 7 bases at J, with 16 bases between the two ends. The CDR3 loop is CASSEGPYGVSGYTF. The CDR3 bases are TGTGCCAGCAGTGAAGGGCCTTACGGGGTCTCTGGCTACACCTTC.

The chain couples TRBV20-1 to TRBJ2-7, with 9 bases lining up with TRBD1. Germline V gene data show CDR1 as DFQATT and CDR2 as SNEGSKA (reference sequence). This CDR3 comprises 14 residues. Losses at the gene ends were 6 bases for V and 4 bases for J; bases not matched to a gene: 10. CDR3 nucleotides: TGCAGTGCCAGAAAGGGACAGGGAGAGTACGAGCAGTACTTC. Its protein is CSARKGQGEYEQYF.

The chain is built from TRBV7-2 and TRBJ1-2; 7 bases map to TRBD1. The CDR3 totals 13 residues. Germline assignment: CDR1 SGHTA and CDR2 FQGNSA. J lost 4 bases, V lost 5 bases, and 4 bases had no gene match. The CDR3 protein is CASSTQGTYGYTF. CDR3 in DNA: TGTGCCAGCAGCACACAGGGGACCTATGGCTACACCTTC. Full variable domain (remainder filled in from reference TRBV7-2 and TRBJ1-2): GAGVSQSPSNKVTEKGKDVELRCDPISGHTALYWYRQSLGQGLEFLIYFQGNSAPDKSGLPSDRFSAERTGGSVSTLTIQRTQQEDSAVYLCASSTQGTYGYTFGSGTRLTVV.

This clonotype appeared many times. This chain links TRBV16 with TRBJ1-6, with D possibly matching TRBD1 (5 bases). The CDR3 is made up of 14 amino acids. Germline V CDR1 and CDR2: KGHSY, FQNENV. Trimming took 0 bases from V and 10 from J, leaving 10 bases between them. Here the CDR3 DNA reads TGTGCCAGCAGCCAATCCTCGGGGGAATCACCCCTCCACTTT. It yields the protein CASSQSSGESPLHF.

With regard to this clonotype: Because the CDR3 is missing its conserved closing phenylalanine or tryptophan, this is likely a read error. This sequence joins TRBV3-1 and TRBJ2-3; 10 nucleotides agree with TRBD1. In germline, CDR1 is LGHDT, CDR2 YNNKEL (reference sequence). The CDR3 is made up of 14 amino acids. Trimming at V came to 4 bases and at J to 7 bases, leaving 5 bases not matched to a gene. The CDR3 sequence: CASSPGTGVNTQYL. The CDR3 DNA reads as TGTGCCAGCAGCCCCGGGACAGGGGTGAATACGCAGTATCTT.

This chain joins TRBV29-1 and TRBJ2-1; 9 bases fit TRBD2. CDR3 length: 14 residues. CDR1 SQVTM and CDR2 ANQGSEA come from the germline V gene. With 6 bases clipped from V and 2 bases from J, the junction kept 5 bases outside the gene matches. CDR3 sequence: CSVERLAAYNEQFF. In DNA, the CDR3 is TGCAGCGTCGAGAGACTAGCGGCCTACAATGAGCAGTTCTTC.

The V gene is TRBV19, the J gene TRBJ2-3; 12 bases align to TRBD1. The length of the CDR3 is 15 residues. Germline assignment: CDR1 LNHDA and CDR2 SQIVND (reference sequence). V was clipped by 8 bases and J by 2 bases; unmatched bases: 5. The chain's CDR3 is CASDTGQGATDTQYF. As DNA, the CDR3 is TGTGCCAGTGACACGGGACAGGGGGCCACAGATACGCAGTATTTT.

The chain uses TRBV20-1 and TRBJ2-7, with a weak D call TRBD2 (6 bases). The V end lost 3 bases, the J end lost 3 bases, and 9 bases lay between the germline ends. The CDR3 is made up of 12 amino acids. Germline V lookup: CDR1 DFQATT, CDR2 SNEGSKA (reference sequence). CDR3: CSARGGLYEQYF. CDR3 nucleotides: TGCAGTGCTAGGGGGGGACTCTACGAGCAGTACTTC.

This clonotype was seen only a few times. At one end the junction does not follow the germline gene, possibly because of a read error. The rearrangement uses TRBV12-3 or TRBV12-4 and TRBJ1-5, with D unresolved. This CDR3 contains 14 residues. CDR3 amino acids: CTSSPTTSNQPQHF. DNA for the CDR3: TGTACCAGCAGCCCGACAACAAGCAATCAGCCCCAGCATTTT.

This clonotype has a handful of counts. A read error may account for a junction end that differs from germline. The chain links TRBV19 to TRBJ2-1, with D unclear. The germline gives CDR1 LNHDA, CDR2 SQIVND (reference sequence). This CDR3 has 11 residues. The CDR3 nucleotides read TGTGCCAGTAGTATATCGCGAGAGCGGTTCTTC. The encoded protein is CASSISRERFF. Filled out from reference TRBV19 and TRBJ2-1, the complete variable domain reads DGGITQSPKYLFRKEGQNVTLSCEQNLNHDAMYWYRQDPGQGLRLIYYSQIVNDFQKGDIAEGYSVSREKKESFPLTVTSAQKNPTAFYLCASSISRERFFGPGTRLTVL.

This sequence joins TRBV20-1 and TRBJ2-5, with unresolved D. V shed 4 bases and J shed 11 bases, with 20 bases lying between them. Germline V gene lookup returns CDR1 DFQATT and CDR2 SNEGSKA (reference sequence). The CDR3 contains 13 residues. The chain's CDR3 is CSAKSTGVEEQYF. The DNA of the CDR3 is TGCAGTGCTAAGAGCACCGGTGTAGAGGAGCAGTACTTC.

The genes are TRBV2 and TRBJ2-7; D is perhaps TRBD1 (5 bases). V shed 3 bases and J shed 4 bases, with 13 bases lying between them. CDR1 and CDR2 from the germline V gene are SNHLY and FYNNEI. The CDR3 loop spans 14 amino acids. This CDR3 is CASSDGHLTYEQYF. For the CDR3, the DNA is TGTGCCAGCAGTGACGGACATTTGACGTACGAGCAGTACTTC.

Many counts were recorded for this clonotype. The chain has TRBV14 and TRBJ2-3; 9 nucleotides line up with TRBD2. The length of the CDR3 is 15 residues. The junction had 2 bases not matched to a gene; V was cut back by 3 bases and J by 1 base. Germline assignment: CDR1 SGHDN and CDR2 FVKESK. The CDR3, as DNA: TGTGCCAGCAGCCATTTAGCGGGAGGCACAGATACGCAGTATTTT. It codes for CASSHLAGGTDTQYF.

This clonotype was counted at least ten times. The V gene is TRBV5-8, the J gene TRBJ1-2; 8 bases are a match to TRBD1. Per germline, CDR1 SGHTS and CDR2 YDEGEE. The ends lost 1 base at V and 9 bases at J; junction bases unmatched: 2. This CDR3 contains 12 residues. This CDR3 reads CASSLTGGSYTF. DNA for the CDR3: TGTGCCAGCAGCTTGACAGGGGGAAGCTACACCTTC.

This clonotype was observed a few times. This chain joins TRBV27 and TRBJ1-1; D remains unclear. The germline CDR1 and CDR2 sequences are MNHEY and SMNVEV (reference sequence). Trimming took off 5 bases at V and 2 bases at J, with 9 bases between the two ends. This CDR3 comprises 13 residues. The CDR3 DNA reads as TGTGCCAGCAGTACCCGGAGAAACACTGAAGCTTTCTTT. This translates into CASSTRRNTEAFF.

The chain combines TRBV20-1 with TRBJ1-6, with D possibly TRBD1 on 5 matching bases. The CDR3 is made up of 16 amino acids. Trimming took 0 bases from V and 0 from J, leaving 9 bases between them. Germline assignment: CDR1 DFQATT and CDR2 SNEGSKA (reference sequence). In nucleotides, the CDR3 is TGCAGTGCTAGAGATTTGAGGGGCTCCTATAATTCACCCCTCCACTTT. Translated: CSARDLRGSYNSPLHF.

The rearrangement links TRBV9 to TRBJ2-5; no firm D call. The CDR3 is made up of 12 amino acids. V was pared by 0 bases and J by 7 bases, with 7 bases between. Germline values: CDR1 SGDLS, CDR2 YYNGEE. CDR3 DNA: TGTGCCAGCAGCGTAGCTGGTGGGACCCAGTACTTC. This gives the protein CASSVAGGTQYF. Full variable domain (missing parts from reference TRBV9 and TRBJ2-5): DSGVTQTPKHLITATGQRVTLRCSPRSGDLSVYWYQQSLDQGLQFLIQYYNGEERAKGNILERFSAQQFPDLHSELNLSSLELGDSALYFCASSVAGGTQYFGPGTRLLVL.

V and J are TRBV2 and TRBJ2-7, with a possible D match to TRBD1 (6 bases). CDR3 length equals 13 residues. Germline V lookup: CDR1 SNHLY, CDR2 FYNNEI. The CDR3 here is CASIKQGPYEQYF. CDR3 DNA: TGTGCTAGTATAAAACAGGGACCCTACGAGCAGTACTTC.

In its sample, this clonotype was seen a few times. J is TRBJ2-1 and V is TRBV24-1; 9 nucleotides match TRBD1. The CDR3 is 15 amino acids. Germline V lookup: CDR1 KGHDR, CDR2 SFDVKD. V trimming: 1 base; J trimming: 7 bases; junction bases outside the gene matches: 4. The CDR3 sequence is CATSDFTGGKNEQFF. In DNA form, the CDR3 reads TGTGCCACCAGTGATTTCACAGGGGGCAAGAATGAGCAGTTCTTC.

This chain joins TRBV5-4 and TRBJ1-4; D unclear. Trimming removed 4 bases at V and 8 bases at J, with 12 bases between. Germline CDR1 SGHNT, CDR2 YYREEE (reference sequence). The CDR3 runs 13 residues. CDR3 DNA: TGTGCCAGCAGCATCCATAGTCGGGAAAAACTGTTTTTT. Amino acids: CASSIHSREKLFF.

A remark on this clonotype: A much larger clonotype is one base distant, so this may be a read error. The J gene is TRBJ2-1, the V gene TRBV19, with 8 positions matching TRBD1. The CDR3 loop spans 13 amino acids. CDR1 and CDR2 from the germline V gene are LNHDA and SQIVND (reference sequence). The CDR3 region has the DNA TGTGCCAGCAGCCCGGACAGGGCCAATAAGCAGTTCTTC. It codes for CASSPDRANKQFF.